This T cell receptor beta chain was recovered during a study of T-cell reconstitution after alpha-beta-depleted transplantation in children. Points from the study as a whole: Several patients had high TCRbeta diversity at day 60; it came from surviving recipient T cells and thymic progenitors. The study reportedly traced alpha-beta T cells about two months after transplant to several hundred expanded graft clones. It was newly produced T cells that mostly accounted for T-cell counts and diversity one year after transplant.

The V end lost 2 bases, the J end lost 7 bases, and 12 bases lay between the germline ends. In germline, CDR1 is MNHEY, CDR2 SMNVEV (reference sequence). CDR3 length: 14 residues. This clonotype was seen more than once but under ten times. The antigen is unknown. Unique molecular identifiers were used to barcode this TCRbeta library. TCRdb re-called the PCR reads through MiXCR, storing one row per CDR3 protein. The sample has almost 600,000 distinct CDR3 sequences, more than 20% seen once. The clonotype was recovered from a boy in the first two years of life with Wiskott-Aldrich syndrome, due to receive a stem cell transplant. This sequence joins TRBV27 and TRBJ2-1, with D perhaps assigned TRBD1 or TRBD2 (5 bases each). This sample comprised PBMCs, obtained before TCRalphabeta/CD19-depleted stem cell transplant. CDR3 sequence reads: CASSLVLGANEQFF. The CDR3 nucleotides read TGTGCCAGCAGTTTAGTCCTCGGGGCAAATGAGCAGTTCTTC.